These T cell receptor beta chains were read from a single sample in a study of regulatory T cells in long-lasting Graves disease. TCRdb passed the multiplex PCR reads through MiXCR, listing each CDR3 protein once. The profile shows around 500,000 distinct CDR3 sequences, 9.5% to 15% of them singletons. These same data were also listed under a study on T cells in Graves' hyperthyroidism and ophthalmopathy.

The sequenced sample was peripheral blood mononuclear cells (PBMCs), obtained at new diagnosis, from a patient treated with antithyroid drugs. These receptors were obtained from a woman in her 30s with Graves disease. CDR3s include the opening cysteine and the closing phenylalanine or tryptophan. The D gene is left open where the match is weak. Only part of the rows carry a size: once, few, many, or a class if the clone is expanded.

TRBJ2-7,TRBV20-1,TRBD1,many,TGCAGTGCTACCGGCGGCAGGGGGTATGGCGAGCAGTACTTC,CSATGGRGYGEQYF
TRBJ1-4,TRBV6-2/TRBV6-3,NA,many,TGTGCCAGCAGTTACTCGATGCTGAAAAGGAGGGAAAAACTGTTTTTT,CASSYSMLKRREKLFF
TRBJ1-3,TRBV5-1,NA,few,TGCGCCAGCAGCCACCCACAGGGAAACACCATATATTTT,CASSHPQGNTIYF
TRBJ1-2,TRBV3-1,NA,many,TGTGCCAGCAGCCCCACACGATTCAACTATGGCTACACCTTC,CASSPTRFNYGYTF
TRBJ2-1,TRBV10-3,TRBD2,NA,TGTGCCATCAGTGAGGAGGGCGGGAGTTGGAATGAGCAGTTCTTC,CAISEEGGSWNEQFF
TRBJ2-1,TRBV27,NA,many,TGTGCCAGCAGTTTATCTAGTCCCGATGAGCAGTTCTTC,CASSLSSPDEQFF
TRBJ1-6,TRBV10-3,NA,many,TGTGCCACCAGTCGAGGGAATAATTCACCCCTCCACTTT,CATSRGNNSPLHF
TRBJ2-2,TRBV2,TRBD1,many,TGTGCCAGCACTCCGGGACAGGGGGCTGGCACCGGGGAGCTGTTTTTT,CASTPGQGAGTGELFF
TRBJ1-2,TRBV10-3,NA,many,TGTGCCGTCCAGGGCTTCTATGGCTACACCTTC,CAVQGFYGYTF
TRBJ2-7,TRBV12-3/TRBV12-4,NA,many,TGTGCCAGCGGGGATCCGGGACGTCCTCCCTACGAGCAGTACTTC,CASGDPGRPPYEQYF
TRBJ2-4,TRBV27,TRBD2,many,TGTGCCAGCAGTTTAAGGGGGCGGGCTAGCGGGAGCAGTGCCAAAAACATTCAGTACTTC,CASSLRGRASGSSAKNIQYF
TRBJ2-2,TRBV7-9,NA,many,TGTGCCAGCAGCGCTCCTCGGGACACCGGGGAGCTGTTTTTT,CASSAPRDTGELFF
TRBJ2-7,TRBV20-1,TRBD1,NA,TGCAGTGCTAGAGACCTAGACAGGGGCTACGAGCAGTACTTC,CSARDLDRGYEQYF
TRBJ2-7,TRBV7-6,TRBD1,many,TGTGCCAGCAGCTCCAATACAGGGGGCCGCTCCTACGAGCAGTACTTC,CASSSNTGGRSYEQYF
TRBJ2-1,TRBV7-2,TRBD2,NA,TGTGCCAGCAGCTTTAGCGGGCTTGAGCAGTTCTTC,CASSFSGLEQFF
TRBJ1-6,TRBV27,NA,many,TGTGCCAGCGGAAGGACACCGGCGTCGATAATTAATTCACCCCTCCACTTT,CASGRTPASIINSPLHF
TRBJ2-5,TRBV4-3,NA,many,TGCGCCAGCAGCCAAGCACAGCGACAAGGGACCCAGTACTTC,CASSQAQRQGTQYF
TRBJ2-7,TRBV3-1,TRBD2,many,TGTGCCAGCAGCCAAGGACTAGCGGGGGGATTCTACGAGCAGTACTTC,CASSQGLAGGFYEQYF
TRBJ2-3,TRBV12-3/TRBV12-4,NA,many,TGTGCCAGCGGAGACCTAACAGATACGCAGTATTTT,CASGDLTDTQYF
TRBJ2-3,TRBV6-2/TRBV6-3,NA,many,TGTGCCAGCAAGACCCCTAGCGTTACAGATACGCAGTATTTT,CASKTPSVTDTQYF
TRBJ2-3,TRBV6-1,NA,many,TGTGCCAGCAGTACCCCGACAGGCCCGCCTAGCACAGATACGCAGTATTTT,CASSTPTGPPSTDTQYF
TRBJ1-1,TRBV2,NA,NA,TGTGCCAGCAGGGACACGAACACTGAAGCTTTCTTT,CASRDTNTEAFF
TRBJ1-1,TRBV10-2,NA,many,TGCGCCAGCAGTGAGAGGATGAACACTGAAGCTTTCTTT,CASSERMNTEAFF
TRBJ2-1,TRBV18,NA,few,TGTGCCAGCTCACCACTTGGGGTAGGACACAATGAGCAGTTCTTC,CASSPLGVGHNEQFF
TRBJ1-1,TRBV16,NA,many,TGTGCCAGCAGCCAATGGTGGGGGGTGAACACTGAAGCTTTCTTT,CASSQWWGVNTEAFF
TRBJ1-2,TRBV7-2,NA,few,TGTGCCAGCAGCGGCGGGGGGTTTTCTAGTAACTATGGCTACACCTTC,CASSGGGFSSNYGYTF
TRBJ1-5,TRBV6-1,NA,many,TGTGCCAGCAGTGAAGCGGGGGGGAATCAGCCCCAGCATTTT,CASSEAGGNQPQHF
TRBJ2-6,TRBV4-3,NA,NA,TGCGCCAGCAGCCAAGATGAAACAGTTGGGGCCAACGTCCTGACTTTC,CASSQDETVGANVLTF
TRBJ1-1,TRBV14,NA,many,TGTGCCAGCAGCCCGGCCAGGGTCCCGAACACTGAAGCTTTCTTT,CASSPARVPNTEAFF
TRBJ2-3,TRBV2,TRBD1,few,TGTGCCAGCAGGGGGACAGGGCTAATCACAGTTACGCAGTATTTT,CASRGTGLITVTQYF
TRBJ1-1,TRBV7-2,NA,NA,TGTGCCAGCAGCTTCTTCGGCCTGAACACTGAAGCTTTCTTT,CASSFFGLNTEAFF
TRBJ2-1,TRBV20-1,TRBD1,many,TGCAGTGCTCCGCGGACAGGATCCAATGAGCAGTTCTTC,CSAPRTGSNEQFF
TRBJ2-7,TRBV6-1,NA,many,TGTGCCAGCAGCCATTCCCGGCTACGCCAGCAGTACTTC,CASSHSRLRQQYF
TRBJ2-3,TRBV6-2/TRBV6-3,TRBD2,NA,TGTGCCAGCAGTTACTCAGGACTAGCGGGGTTCACAGATACGCAGTATTTT,CASSYSGLAGFTDTQYF
TRBJ2-1,TRBV12-3/TRBV12-4,NA,many,TGTGCCAGCAGTTATTTGTCAGGGCGCAATGAGCAGTTCTTC,CASSYLSGRNEQFF
TRBJ1-1,TRBV29-1,NA,many,TGCAGCGTTGATGGAGACACTGAAGCTTTCTTT,CSVDGDTEAFF
TRBJ1-5,TRBV3-1,NA,many,TGTGCCAGCAGCCAAGATCGCAGTCAGCCCCAGCATTTT,CASSQDRSQPQHF
TRBJ2-1,TRBV6-5,NA,many,TGTGCCAGCAGTTACCGCGAATACAATGAGCAGTTCTTC,CASSYREYNEQFF
TRBJ2-1,TRBV19,NA,NA,TGTGCCAGTAGCCCCGGGACCTCCTACAACGAGCAGTTCTTC,CASSPGTSYNEQFF
TRBJ2-7,TRBV18,NA,many,TGTGCCAGCTCACCACGCGTACCAGATTCCCCCTACGAGCAGTACTTC,CASSPRVPDSPYEQYF
TRBJ1-3,TRBV10-3,NA,many,TGTGCCATCAGTGATGCGGCAGGGCCTGGAAACACCATATATTTT,CAISDAAGPGNTIYF
TRBJ1-6,TRBV2,NA,NA,TGTGCCAGCGAGTCTGTTAATACAGGGCTCAATTCACCCCTCCACTTT,CASESVNTGLNSPLHF
TRBJ2-3,TRBV10-1,NA,few,TGCGCCAGCAGTGAGGGTCTAGAGCCCACAGATACGCAGTATTTT,CASSEGLEPTDTQYF
TRBJ2-1,TRBV20-1,TRBD2,NA,TGCAGTGCTAGTGATGGCGCGGGGGGCGACAATGAGCAGTTCTTC,CSASDGAGGDNEQFF
TRBJ1-1,TRBV30,NA,many,TGTGCCTGGAGTGAGGCAGGTTGGGCAACTGAAGCTTTCTTT,CAWSEAGWATEAFF
TRBJ2-7,TRBV30,NA,NA,TGTGCCTGTACTCAGGGCTGGTCCTACGAGCAGTACTTC,CACTQGWSYEQYF
TRBJ2-3,TRBV24-1,NA,few,TGTGCCACCAGTGATCCCGGGGGAGGTACGCAGTATTTT,CATSDPGGGTQYF
TRBJ1-2,TRBV9,NA,few,TGTGCCAGCAGCGTAGCACTGGGTACCTATGGCTACACCTTC,CASSVALGTYGYTF